This is a list of T cell receptor beta chains from one sample in a study of blood T cells in healthy people across ages. MiXCR, run by TCRdb on the 5' RACE reads, gives a single entry per CDR3 protein. Of some 920,000 distinct CDR3 sequences listed, roughly 51% are singletons. The material sequenced was blood. These receptors came from an older woman in good health. The conserved cysteine and the conserved F or W are not part of the CDR3 here. Only part of the rows carry a size: once, few, many, or a class if the clone is expanded.

once,13,TRBJ1-4,TRBV5-6,ASNWWTAAEEKLF
NA,12,TRBJ1-4,TRBV4-1,ASSQKVNNEKLF
NA,12,TRBJ2-4,TRBV5-1,ASSSNGTQNIQY
NA,9,TRBJ2-3,TRBV7-2,ASSLTDKQY
NA,12,TRBJ2-1,TRBV3-1,ASSHYRGDGVQF
NA,13,TRBJ2-5,TRBV5-1,ASSHNRGRGETQY
NA,13,TRBJ2-3,TRBV20-1,SAVMSSGSADAQY
few,14,TRBJ2-1,TRBV27,ASSFRYGSAENEQF
NA,13,TRBJ2-7,TRBV4-1,ASSQEERSFYEQY
NA,11,TRBJ2-7,TRBV3-1,ASSQFLAGGQY
NA,11,TRBJ2-1,TRBV2,TSSDGTDNEQF
few,12,TRBJ2-1,TRBV9,ASSVDVRYNEQF
few,12,TRBJ2-4,TRBV7-2,ASSLQVDSHIQY
few,11,TRBJ1-1,TRBV29-1,SGTRFEDTEAF
NA,13,TRBJ2-5,TRBV28,ASTGDRESYNGQY
many,11,TRBJ2-7,TRBV12-3/TRBV12-4,ASSSRDRYEQY